Below are 31 T cell receptor beta chains sequenced from a single sample in a study of blood T cell repertoires in COVID-19. Generated by immunoSEQ multiplex PCR, the TCRdb table keeps only in-frame clones and is missing some. Found here are 100,000 to 150,000 clones, roughly 86% of them singletons; the top ten hold more than 9.5%. Source material: peripheral blood. These TCRs come from a woman in her seventies with COVID-19, enrolled during active disease.

This rearrangement joins TRBV12-3 or TRBV12-4 to TRBJ1-3; D gene uncertain. The CDR3 is 13 residues long. V shed 3 bases and J shed 1 base, with 4 bases lying between them. CDR3 DNA: TGTGCCAGCAGTTTTTATTCTGGAAACACCATATATTTT. This codes for CASSFYSGNTIYF.

The rearrangement joins TRBV28 to TRBJ1-5, with a weak D call TRBD1 (6 bases). V was cut by 3 bases and J by 9 bases, with 9 bases left in between. CDR3 size: 12 residues. Looked up from germline, CDR1 is MDHEN and CDR2 is SYDVKM. This CDR3 is CASSFGGSPQHF. Written as DNA, the CDR3 is TGTGCCAGCAGTTTTGGGGGCTCGCCCCAGCATTTT.

The gene calls are TRBV18 and TRBJ1-1; unclear D gene. Germline assignment: CDR1 KGHSH and CDR2 LQKENI. The CDR3 is 14 amino acids. Trimming took off 5 bases at V and 4 bases at J, with 14 bases between the two ends. CDR3 DNA sequence: TGTGCCAGCTCAACTACAAGTGGAAGCACTGAAGCTTTCTTT. Translated, it gives CASSTTSGSTEAFF.

This chain joins TRBV9 and TRBJ1-3, with D possibly matching TRBD1 (6 bases). CDR1 and CDR2 (germline): SGDLS, YYNGEE. The CDR3 loop spans 15 amino acids. The V gene lost 3 bases and the J gene lost 2 bases, with 12 bases spanning the gap. The CDR3, as DNA: TGTGCCAGCAGCGGAACAGGGTTGACTGGAAACACCATATATTTT. Translating gives CASSGTGLTGNTIYF.

The chain links TRBV6-5 to TRBJ1-5; 7 nucleotides line up with TRBD1. The germline V gene has CDR1 MNHEY and CDR2 SVGAGI. The CDR3 is made up of 13 amino acids. With V trimmed by 10 bases and J by 5 bases, 8 bases remained unmatched. The CDR3 region is CAITTGFYQPQHF. As DNA, the CDR3 is TGTGCCATCACGACAGGGTTCTATCAGCCCCAGCATTTT.

This clone came up once. The V and J genes are TRBV5-8 and TRBJ2-2; weak D call: TRBD2 (7 bases). Germline CDR1 and CDR2: SGHTS and YDEGEE. This CDR3 has 14 residues. Trimming removed 3 bases from V and 9 bases from J, with 15 bases in between. The CDR3: CASSSRGAQRELFF. The CDR3 bases are TGTGCCAGCAGCTCCCGGGGGGCGCAAAGGGAGCTGTTTTTT.

The rearrangement links TRBV6-6 to TRBJ2-3, with 7 nucleotides matching TRBD2. The CDR3 has 16 residues. V was clipped by 2 bases and J by 1 base; unmatched bases: 6. Germline V gene data show CDR1 as MNHNY and CDR2 as SVGAGI (reference sequence). Here the CDR3 reads CASSYPSSGGTDTQYF. The CDR3 DNA reads as TGTGCCAGCAGTTACCCCAGCAGCGGGGGCACAGATACGCAGTATTTT.

The V and J genes are TRBV3-1 (or the pseudogene TRBV3-2) and TRBJ2-7; 8 nucleotides line up with TRBD2. There are 15 residues in the CDR3. In germline, CDR1 is LGHDT, CDR2 YNNKEL (reference sequence). The trim removed 1 base at V and 5 bases at J, leaving 7 bases unmatched. In DNA form, the CDR3 reads TGTGCCAGCAGCCAAGTCCAGCGGGGGCTACACGAGCAGTACTTC. It codes for CASSQVQRGLHEQYF.

The rearrangement joins TRBV7-6 to TRBJ2-1; no clear D. This CDR3 spans 13 amino acids. Trimming removed 1 base at V and 10 bases at J, with 11 bases between. CDR1 is SGHVS and CDR2 is FNYEAQ in the germline V gene. The DNA of the CDR3 is TGTGCCAGCAGCTTAGAGTCCCTCCGGGAGCAGTTCTTC. This encodes CASSLESLREQFF.

The chain carries TRBV19 and TRBJ1-4; D uncertain. V was shortened by 3 bases and J by 4 bases, with 9 bases between the two germline ends. The CDR3 contains 14 residues. CDR1 and CDR2 from the germline V gene are LNHDA and SQIVND (reference sequence). CDR3 sequence: CASSMGRNNEKLFF. The CDR3 nucleotides are TGTGCCAGTAGTATGGGCAGAAATAATGAAAAACTGTTTTTT.

This rearrangement joins TRBV5-8 to TRBJ2-5; tentative D call: TRBD2 (6 bases). The CDR3 is 17 residues long. Trimming took off 4 bases at V and 7 bases at J, with 26 bases between the two ends. The germline V gene encodes CDR1 SGHTS and CDR2 YDEGEE. The CDR3 sequence is CASSGVRGGSTQSTQYF. CDR3 DNA sequence: TGTGCCAGCAGCGGAGTGAGGGGAGGATCTACTCAATCGACCCAGTACTTC.

The CDR3, as DNA: TGTGCCAGCAGTGAAGCGGGGGGGCCTACAGATACGCAGTATTTT. It yields the protein CASSEAGGPTDTQYF. The rearrangement uses TRBV6-4 and TRBJ2-3; 10 nucleotides agree with TRBD2. Germline V CDR1 and CDR2: MRHNA, SNTAGT. This CDR3 is built from 15 residues. V shed 3 bases, J shed 3 bases, and the junction held 3 bases outside the gene matches.

The chain employs TRBV7-2 and TRBJ2-7; TRBD2 matches at 11 bases. From germline, CDR1 is SGHTA and CDR2 FQGNSA. CDR3 length equals 15 residues. With V trimmed by 6 bases and J by 7 bases, 11 bases remained unmatched. CDR3 sequence: CASREHPGLAEEQYF. Written as DNA, the CDR3 is TGTGCCAGCAGAGAACACCCGGGACTAGCGGAGGAGCAGTACTTC.

The gene calls are TRBV10-3 and TRBJ1-3; the D gene is possibly TRBD1 (6 bases). The CDR3 loop spans 16 amino acids. V shed 10 bases and J shed 3 bases, with 22 bases lying between them. From germline, CDR1 is ENHRY and CDR2 SYGVKD. CDR3 residues: CATLSRQDTGGNTIYF. The CDR3 DNA reads TGTGCCACCCTAAGTCGACAGGATACTGGTGGAAACACCATATATTTT.

V usage is TRBV19 and J usage is TRBJ2-5; D is unclear. The CDR3 is 11 residues long. Germline CDR1 LNHDA, CDR2 SQIVND (reference sequence). The ends were cut back, 7 bases at V and 3 bases at J, with 6 bases in the middle. CDR3 sequence (DNA): TGTGCCAGTAAACCAGAAGAGACCCAGTACTTC. Encoded protein: CASKPEETQYF. The complete variable domain, with remaining parts taken from reference TRBV19 and TRBJ2-5, reads DGGITQSPKYLFRKEGQNVTLSCEQNLNHDAMYWYRQDPGQGLRLIYYSQIVNDFQKGDIAEGYSVSREKKESFPLTVTSAQKNPTAFYLCASKPEETQYFGPGTRLLVL.

The J gene is TRBJ1-1, the V gene TRBV15, with TRBD1 matching 9 bases. This CDR3 contains 18 residues. J was trimmed by 2 bases and V by 6 bases; bases with no gene match: 16. Germline V gene lookup returns CDR1 LNHNV and CDR2 YYDKDF (reference sequence). CDR3 in DNA: TGTGCCACCAGTCCTCTCCCGGGACAGGGAAGATATAACACTGAAGCTTTCTTT. This translates into CATSPLPGQGRYNTEAFF.

This chain links TRBV28 with TRBJ2-3, with 8 positions matching TRBD2. CDR1 and CDR2 from the germline V gene are MDHEN and SYDVKM. The CDR3 spans 15 residues. The ends lost 1 base at V and 2 bases at J; junction bases unmatched: 2. Written as DNA, the CDR3 is TGTGCCAGCAGTTTATTGCGGGGGGTCACAGATACGCAGTATTTT. This translates into CASSLLRGVTDTQYF.

The CDR3 region has the DNA TGCGCCAGCAGTCCTAGCGGGGGAACCACCTACGAGCAGTACTTC. Residues: CASSPSGGTTYEQYF. The chain recombines TRBV5-1 with TRBJ2-7; TRBD2 aligns across 10 bases. Germline CDR1 SGHRS, CDR2 YFSETQ. CDR3 length equals 15 residues. V was clipped by 5 bases and J by 2 bases; unmatched bases: 7.

This clone was seen a single time. The V call is TRBV18, the J call TRBJ1-6, with D tentatively TRBD1 (5 bases). With 2 bases removed from V and 6 bases from J, the gap between germline ends came to 14 bases. The CDR3 length is 16 residues. From germline, CDR1 is KGHSH and CDR2 LQKENI. The CDR3 spells CASSPSTGWANSPLHF. The CDR3 nucleotides are TGTGCCAGCTCACCATCAACAGGCTGGGCTAATTCACCCCTCCACTTT.

J is TRBJ2-7 and V is TRBV9; D may be TRBD2 (6 bases). The ends were cut back, 0 bases at V and 0 bases at J, with 10 bases in the middle. The CDR3 covers 15 residues. CDR1 is SGDLS, CDR2 YYNGEE, per germline. The CDR3, as DNA: TGTGCCAGCAGCGTAGGGGGGGTGAGCTCCTACGAGCAGTACTTC. Translating it yields CASSVGGVSSYEQYF.

This chain links TRBV7-8 with TRBJ1-6; no firm D call. The CDR3 runs to 12 residues. V was pared by 4 bases and J by 7 bases, with 5 bases between. Germline lookup yields CDR1 SGHVS and CDR2 FQNEAQ. Here the CDR3 DNA reads TGTGCCAGCAGCTCTAAAAATTCACCCCTCCACTTT. Amino acid sequence: CASSSKNSPLHF.

This rearrangement joins TRBV18 to TRBJ1-1; unclear D gene. There are 13 residues in the CDR3. Trimming took off 3 bases at V and 4 bases at J, with 9 bases between the two ends. Looked up from germline, CDR1 is KGHSH and CDR2 is LQKENI. This CDR3 is CASSPGLGTEAFF. The CDR3, as DNA: TGTGCCAGCTCACCTGGGCTCGGCACTGAAGCTTTCTTT.

Written as DNA, the CDR3 is TGCGCCAGCAGCTTGGGTTCTTCCGGGGAGCTGTTTTTT. Protein product: CASSLGSSGELFF. The V and J genes are TRBV5-1 and TRBJ2-2; no clear D. V lost 0 bases, J lost 6 bases, and 6 bases lay in between. The CDR3 consists of 13 residues. CDR1 and CDR2 (germline): SGHRS, YFSETQ.

This chain links TRBV28 with TRBJ2-7; maybe TRBD1 (7 bases). V was trimmed by 9 bases and J by 1 base, leaving 22 bases between them. CDR1 MDHEN and CDR2 SYDVKM come from the germline V gene. The CDR3 contains 16 residues. The CDR3 coding sequence is TGTGCCAGTTCACCCCAGGGGGGCTGGAGTTCCTACGAGCAGTACTTC. Encoded protein: CASSPQGGWSSYEQYF.

The chain couples TRBV5-5 to TRBJ2-2; 12 bases match TRBD2. The germline V gene encodes CDR1 SGHKS and CDR2 YYEKEE (reference sequence). There are 17 residues in the CDR3. The J segment lost 2 bases and the V segment lost 4 bases, leaving 6 bases of the junction unmatched. In nucleotides, the CDR3 is TGTGCCAGCAGCCGCCGACTAGCGGGGGCCAACACCGGGGAGCTGTTTTTT. Translating gives CASSRRLAGANTGELFF. Drawing the rest from reference TRBV5-5 and TRBJ2-2, the complete variable domain is DAGVTQSPTHLIKTRGQQVTLRCSPISGHKSVSWYQQVLGQGPQFIFQYYEKEERGRGNFPDRFSARQFPNYSSELNVNALLLGDSALYLCASSRRLAGANTGELFFGEGSRLTVL.

The chain employs TRBV12-3 or TRBV12-4 and TRBJ1-4; D call uncertain. The ends were cut back, 2 bases at V and 4 bases at J, with 5 bases in the middle. This CDR3 region has 13 residues. CDR3 bases: TGTGCCAGCAGTTTACAGGATAATGAAAAACTGTTTTTT. This sequence encodes CASSLQDNEKLFF.

The rearrangement uses TRBV3-1 (or the pseudogene TRBV3-2) and TRBJ1-5; D perhaps matches TRBD1 (5 bases). V was cut by 2 bases and J by 0 bases, with 11 bases left in between. There are 16 residues in the CDR3. The germline V gene has CDR1 LGHDT and CDR2 YNNKEL (reference sequence). This CDR3 reads CASSQRGGDSNQPQHF. Here the CDR3 DNA reads TGTGCCAGCAGCCAAAGGGGCGGGGATAGCAATCAGCCCCAGCATTTT.

The V and J genes are TRBV19 and TRBJ1-2; 9 bases are shared with TRBD1. The trim removed 6 bases at V and 5 bases at J, leaving 4 bases unmatched. The length of the CDR3 is 13 residues. Per the germline V gene, CDR1 is LNHDA and CDR2 is SQIVND (reference sequence). CDR3 amino acids: CASSRQGGYGYTF. DNA for the CDR3: TGTGCCAGTAGCCGACAGGGGGGATATGGCTACACCTTC. The variable domain in full, completed from reference TRBV19 and TRBJ1-2, reads DGGITQSPKYLFRKEGQNVTLSCEQNLNHDAMYWYRQDPGQGLRLIYYSQIVNDFQKGDIAEGYSVSREKKESFPLTVTSAQKNPTAFYLCASSRQGGYGYTFGSGTRLTVV.

The chain is built from TRBV2 and TRBJ2-5; TRBD2 matches 8 bases. The germline CDR1 and CDR2 sequences are SNHLY and FYNNEI. Trimming removed 7 bases from V and 4 bases from J; junction bases left unmatched: 5. The CDR3 is made up of 13 amino acids. The CDR3 DNA follows: TGTGCCAGCATCGGGGGGGCACGAGAGACCCAGTACTTC. This codes for CASIGGARETQYF.

The CDR3 sequence: CASQRWRAGETQYF. The CDR3 region has the DNA TGTGCCAGTCAACGTTGGAGGGCGGGAGAGACCCAGTACTTC. This chain connects TRBV5-8 to TRBJ2-5; a weak D match, TRBD2 (6 bases). V was cut by 8 bases and J by 4 bases, with 18 bases left in between. The CDR3 consists of 14 residues. CDR1 and CDR2 from the germline V gene are SGHTS and YDEGEE.

The chain couples TRBV2 to TRBJ2-7, with TRBD1 matching 7 bases. Germline values: CDR1 SNHLY, CDR2 FYNNEI. Trimming at V came to 7 bases and at J to 3 bases, leaving 3 bases not matched to a gene. The CDR3 is made up of 12 amino acids. DNA of the CDR3: TGTGCCAGCAACCCAGGGGGCTACGAGCAGTACTTC. This gives the protein CASNPGGYEQYF.